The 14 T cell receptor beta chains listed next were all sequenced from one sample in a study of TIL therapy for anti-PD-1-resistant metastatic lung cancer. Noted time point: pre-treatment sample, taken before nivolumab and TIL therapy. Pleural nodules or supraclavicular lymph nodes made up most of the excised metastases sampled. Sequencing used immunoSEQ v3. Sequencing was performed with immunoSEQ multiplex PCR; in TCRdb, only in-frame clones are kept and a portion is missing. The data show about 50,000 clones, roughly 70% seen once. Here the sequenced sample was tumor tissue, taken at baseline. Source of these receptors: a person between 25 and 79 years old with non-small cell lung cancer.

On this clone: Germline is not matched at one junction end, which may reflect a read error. DNA for the CDR3: TGTGCCAGCAGTTTAAGGGACAGTGAAGACTTC. Translating gives CASSLRDSEDF. The chain couples TRBV28 to TRBJ2-5; 7 positions agree with TRBD1. Germline V gene lookup returns CDR1 MDHEN and CDR2 SYDVKM. This CDR3 is 11 amino acids long.

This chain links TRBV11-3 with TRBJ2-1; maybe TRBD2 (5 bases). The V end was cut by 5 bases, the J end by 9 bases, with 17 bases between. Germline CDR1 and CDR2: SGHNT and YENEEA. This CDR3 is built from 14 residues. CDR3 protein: CASSNPGGRSEQFF. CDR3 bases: TGTGCCAGCAGCAACCCCGGCGGGCGGAGTGAGCAGTTCTTC.

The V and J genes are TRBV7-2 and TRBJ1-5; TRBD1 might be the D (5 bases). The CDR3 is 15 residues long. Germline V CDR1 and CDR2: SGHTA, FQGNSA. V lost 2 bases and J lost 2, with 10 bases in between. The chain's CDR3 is CASSLFQGGNQPQHF. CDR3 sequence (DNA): TGTGCCAGCAGCTTATTCCAGGGCGGCAATCAGCCCCAGCATTTT.

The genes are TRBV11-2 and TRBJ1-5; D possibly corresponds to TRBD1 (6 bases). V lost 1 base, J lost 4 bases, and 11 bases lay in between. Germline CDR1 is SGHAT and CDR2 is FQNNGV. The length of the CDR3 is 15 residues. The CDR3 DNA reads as TGTGCCAGCAGCTTAGCAGTGCAGGGGAATCAGCCCCAGCATTTT. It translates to CASSLAVQGNQPQHF.

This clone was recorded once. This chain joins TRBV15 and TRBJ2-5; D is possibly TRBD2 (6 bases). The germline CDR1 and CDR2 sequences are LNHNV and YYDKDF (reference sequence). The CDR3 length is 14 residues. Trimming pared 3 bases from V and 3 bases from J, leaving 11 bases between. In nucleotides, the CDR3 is TGTGCCACCAGCAGCGACGGGAGCAAAGAGACCCAGTACTTC. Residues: CATSSDGSKETQYF. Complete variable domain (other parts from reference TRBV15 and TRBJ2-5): DAMVIQNPRYQVTQFGKPVTLSCSQTLNHNVMYWYQQKSSQAPKLLFHYYDKDFNNEADTPDNFQSRRPNTSFCFLDIRSPGLGDTAMYLCATSSDGSKETQYFGPGTRLLVL.

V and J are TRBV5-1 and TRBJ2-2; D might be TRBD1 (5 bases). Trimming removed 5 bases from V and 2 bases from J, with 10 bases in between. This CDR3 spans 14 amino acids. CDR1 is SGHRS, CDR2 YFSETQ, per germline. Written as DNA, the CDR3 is TGCGCCAGCAGGACGACAGACAACACCGGGGAGCTGTTTTTT. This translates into CASRTTDNTGELFF.

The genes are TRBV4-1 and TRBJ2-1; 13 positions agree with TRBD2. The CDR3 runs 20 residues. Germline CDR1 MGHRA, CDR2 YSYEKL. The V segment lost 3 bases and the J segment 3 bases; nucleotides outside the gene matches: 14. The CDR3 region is CASSHVGLAGARRGYNEQFF. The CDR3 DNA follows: TGCGCCAGCAGCCATGTCGGACTAGCGGGGGCAAGGCGTGGCTACAATGAGCAGTTCTTC.

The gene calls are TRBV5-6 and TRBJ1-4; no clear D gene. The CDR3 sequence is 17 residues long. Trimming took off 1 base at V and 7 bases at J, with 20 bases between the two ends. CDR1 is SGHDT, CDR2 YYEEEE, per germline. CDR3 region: CASSLSIVGNDFEKLFF. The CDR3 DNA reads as TGTGCCAGCAGCTTGTCAATAGTGGGAAACGATTTTGAAAAACTGTTTTTT.

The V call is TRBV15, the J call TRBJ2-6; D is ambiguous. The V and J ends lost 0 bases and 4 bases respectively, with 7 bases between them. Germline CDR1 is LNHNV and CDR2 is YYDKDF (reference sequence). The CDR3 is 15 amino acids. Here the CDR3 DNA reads TGTGCCACCAGCAGAGATCTACCCGGGGCCAACGTCCTGACTTTC. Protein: CATSRDLPGANVLTF.

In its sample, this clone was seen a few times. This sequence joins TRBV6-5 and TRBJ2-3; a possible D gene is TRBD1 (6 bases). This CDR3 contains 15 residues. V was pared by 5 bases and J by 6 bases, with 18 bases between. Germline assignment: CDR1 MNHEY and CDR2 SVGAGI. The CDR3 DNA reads TGTGCCAGCAGTCAGGGGACCCCCGCCTACGATACGCAGTATTTT. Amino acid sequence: CASSQGTPAYDTQYF.

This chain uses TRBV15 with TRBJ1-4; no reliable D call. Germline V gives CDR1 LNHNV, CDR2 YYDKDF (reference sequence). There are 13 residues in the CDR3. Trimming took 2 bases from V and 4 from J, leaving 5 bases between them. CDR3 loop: CATSRRDNEKLFF. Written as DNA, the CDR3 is TGTGCCACCAGCAGACGGGATAATGAAAAACTGTTTTTT.

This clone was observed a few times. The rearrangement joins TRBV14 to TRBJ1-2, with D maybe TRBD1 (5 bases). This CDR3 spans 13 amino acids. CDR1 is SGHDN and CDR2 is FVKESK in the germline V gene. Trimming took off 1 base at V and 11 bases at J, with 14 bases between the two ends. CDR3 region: CASSQGFGWGYTF. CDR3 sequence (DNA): TGTGCCAGCAGCCAAGGGTTTGGTTGGGGGTACACCTTC.

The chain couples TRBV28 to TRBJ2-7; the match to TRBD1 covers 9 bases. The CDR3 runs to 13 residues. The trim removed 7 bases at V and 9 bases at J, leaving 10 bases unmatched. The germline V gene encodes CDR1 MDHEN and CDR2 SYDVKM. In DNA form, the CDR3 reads TGTGCCAGCACCTCGGGACAGGGACGATGGCAGTACTTC. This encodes CASTSGQGRWQYF.

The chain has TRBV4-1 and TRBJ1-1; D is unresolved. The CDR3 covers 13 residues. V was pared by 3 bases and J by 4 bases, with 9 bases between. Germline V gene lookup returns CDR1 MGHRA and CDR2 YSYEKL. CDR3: CASSQVGGTEAFF. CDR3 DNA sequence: TGCGCCAGCAGCCAGGTAGGAGGCACTGAAGCTTTCTTT.